This record covers a single TCR beta chain. V was pared by 5 bases and J by 7 bases, with 20 bases between. CDR1 is SGHAT and CDR2 is FQNNGV in the germline V gene. The CDR3 covers 15 residues. These data belong to a study of shared clonotypes between healthy human individuals. Clones were read by immunoSEQ multiplex PCR, and TCRdb kept only the in-frame ones, dropping some. The sample lists 2 million to 2.5 million clones, less than 95% seen once, with 0.37% in the top ten. The chain recombines TRBV11-2 with TRBJ2-5, with D perhaps matching TRBD1 (7 bases). The origin of this receptor is a man younger than 30 in good health. Some clones in this sample may be carry-over from other donors' samples. The sample comprised naive CD4+ T cells from PBMCs. Subset in this sample: CD45RA+ positively selected. The CDR3 spells CASSQPRVQGGTQYF. CDR3 bases: TGTGCCAGCAGCCAACCCCGGGTGCAGGGGGGGACCCAGTACTTC.